The clone carrying this T cell receptor (beta chain) was picked up a small number of times. Antigen specificity is unknown. TCRdb re-analysed the 5' RACE reads in MiXCR, keeping a single row per CDR3 protein. The data contain about 450,000 distinct CDR3 sequences, roughly a quarter of them singletons. These data come from a study of CD8 T cells in ankylosing spondylitis. Germline loops: CDR1 SSHAT, CDR2 FNYEAQ (reference sequence). The CDR3 loop spans 13 amino acids. The germline V and J ends were trimmed by 1 base and 7 bases, with 7 bases remaining between them. Study conclusions and caveats: About 8 highly homologous variants made up a TCR beta motif, and this motif appeared characteristic of ankylosing spondylitis blood.

The sequencing sample was made of blood, either unsorted or a sorted T cell fraction (not recorded which). The source of this sequence is a male donor with ankylosing spondylitis. The genes are TRBV7-7 and TRBJ2-2; D may be TRBD1 (6 bases). CDR3 loop: CASSLDRDGELFF. CDR3 DNA sequence: TGTGCCAGCAGCTTAGACAGGGACGGGGAGCTGTTTTTT.